These T cell receptor beta chains were read from a single sample in a study of cytomegalovirus exposure and HLA in healthy donors. This table comes from immunoSEQ multiplex PCR, and its TCRdb copy is limited to in-frame clones, with some not included. Among around 130,000 clones listed, just under 80% were seen once. What was sequenced was PBMCs. All receptors come from a man younger than 40 in good health and CMV-seronegative. Each CDR3 is given with its conserved first and last residue. Each record gives: V gene, clone size, D gene, J gene, CDR3 DNA, CDR3 protein. A D gene is named only where the DNA matches it firmly. Expanded clones are given a class, and other clones once, few, many or no size at all.

TRBV28	.	TRBD2	TRBJ2-3	TGTGCCAGCAGTCCAGGTTTTGGCGGGGGGGCAGATACGCAGTATTTT	CASSPGFGGGADTQYF
TRBV11-2	.	.	TRBJ2-7	TGTGCCAGCAGCCCTCTGACTCCTACCTACGAGCAGTACTTC	CASSPLTPTYEQYF
TRBV9	.	TRBD1	TRBJ1-5	TGTGCCAGCAGCGTCGGGACAGGGGGGTATCAGCCCCAGCATTTT	CASSVGTGGYQPQHF
TRBV4-2	.	.	TRBJ1-2	TGTGCCAGCAGCCAAGATTCTATGGTTGGCAGGCTGGACTATGGCTACACCTTC	CASSQDSMVGRLDYGYTF
TRBV2	.	.	TRBJ2-1	TGTGCCAGCAGTAGCCAGGGAGGCCCCGGGCACAATGAGCAGTTCTTC	CASSSQGGPGHNEQFF
TRBV6-5	.	TRBD1	TRBJ2-1	TGTGCCAGCAGTTGGACAGGGTGGAATGAGCAGTTCTTC	CASSWTGWNEQFF
TRBV5-1	once	TRBD1	TRBJ2-1	TGCGCCAGCAGCTTAGGACAGGGGGCGGATGAGCAGTTCTTC	CASSLGQGADEQFF
TRBV18	.	TRBD2	TRBJ2-7	TGTGCCAGCTCACCAAGCCCTAGCGGGAGCCGCTACGAGCAGTACTTC	CASSPSPSGSRYEQYF
TRBV2	.	TRBD1	TRBJ1-1	TGTGCCAGCAGTGATCCAACAGGGGCGAACACTGAAGCTTTCTTT	CASSDPTGANTEAFF
TRBV28	.	.	TRBJ2-7	TGTGCCAGCACCCGACTAGGGGGGGCGCAGGAGCAGTACTTC	CASTRLGGAQEQYF
TRBV7-7	.	TRBD2	TRBJ2-1	TGTGCTAGCAGCTCTTTAGCGGGAGCGTCCTACAATGAGCAGTTCTTC	CASSSLAGASYNEQFF
TRBV15	.	.	TRBJ1-4	TGTGCCACCAGCAGAGAGGGTACAGGTGCAACTAATGAAAAACTGTTTTTT	CATSREGTGATNEKLFF
TRBV9	once	TRBD1	TRBJ1-1	TGTGCCAGCAGCGGAGGGACAGGGGGCGGCTCTGAAGCTTTCTTT	CASSGGTGGGSEAFF
TRBV30	few	.	TRBJ2-7	TGTGCCTGGAGTGTACGGAGGGGACCCTCCTACGAGCAGTACTTC	CAWSVRRGPSYEQYF
TRBV27	.	TRBD2	TRBJ2-3	TGTGCCAGCAGTTTAAGCGGGAGGGTCACAGATACGCAGTATTTT	CASSLSGRVTDTQYF
TRBV6-5	.	.	TRBJ1-2	TGTGCCAGCAGTTACCGAGTCGGCAGACTATATGGCTACACCTTC	CASSYRVGRLYGYTF
TRBV13	.	.	TRBJ2-5	TGTGCCAGCAGCTTTAGACAGGGAGGCGAGACCCAGTACTTC	CASSFRQGGETQYF
TRBV10-3	.	TRBD2	TRBJ2-1	TGTGCCATCAGTCAGCGGGACCTTGGGAATGAGCAGTTCTTC	CAISQRDLGNEQFF
TRBV7-9	.	TRBD2	TRBJ2-1	TGTGCCAGCAGCTTAGGGACTAGCAATGAGCAGTTCTTC	CASSLGTSNEQFF
TRBV7-9	.	TRBD1	TRBJ1-1	TGTGCCAGCAGCTTCTCCGGACAGGCTCACACTGAAGCTTTCTTT	CASSFSGQAHTEAFF
TRBV19	once	.	TRBJ2-7	TGTGCCAGTAGTCCGGGGCGGGGAAACTCCTACGAGCAGTACTTC	CASSPGRGNSYEQYF
TRBV13	.	.	TRBJ2-7	TGTGCCAGCAGCTTAAGCGGTACAGCCTACGAGCAGTACTTC	CASSLSGTAYEQYF
TRBV11-1	few	.	TRBJ2-7	TGTGCCAGCAGCTTAGAGTACAGCTACGAGCAGTACTTC	CASSLEYSYEQYF
TRBV27	.	TRBD2	TRBJ2-2	TGTGCCAGCAGTTTGGGCGCGGGAGGTCTCACCGGGGAGCTGTTTTTT	CASSLGAGGLTGELFF
TRBV5-4	.	TRBD1	TRBJ1-4	TGTGCCAGCAGTTCAGGGGGCGCGACTAATGAAAAACTGTTTTTT	CASSSGGATNEKLFF
TRBV7-8	.	.	TRBJ1-5	TGTGCCAGCAGCTCCCGTGAGGGAGATCAGCCCCAGCATTTT	CASSSREGDQPQHF
TRBV7-9	.	TRBD2	TRBJ2-3	TGTGCCAGCAGCTCGGGACTAGCGGGAGGCACAGATACGCAGTATTTT	CASSSGLAGGTDTQYF
TRBV10-3	.	.	TRBJ1-1	TGTGCCATCAGTGACGGGGGAGGGAACACTGAAGCTTTCTTT	CAISDGGGNTEAFF
TRBV29-1	few	TRBD1	TRBJ1-5	TGCAGCGTAGCACAGGGGAATAGCAATCAGCTCCAGCATTTT	CSVAQGNSNQLQHF
TRBV5-4	.	TRBD2	TRBJ2-2	TGTGCCAGCAGCTTGGTGGGAGGGACCGGGGAGCTGTTTTTT	CASSLVGGTGELFF
TRBV5-1	.	TRBD1	TRBJ2-7	TGCGCCAGCAGCTTGGACCGGAGACAGGGTTTAGGGAAGCAGTACTTC	CASSLDRRQGLGKQYF
TRBV29-1	.	TRBD1	TRBJ1-1	TGCAGCGTTTTCTACAGGGGGACTGAAGCTTTCTTT	CSVFYRGTEAFF
TRBV19	.	.	TRBJ1-1	TGTGCCAGTAGTATAGGTCAAGAAGCTTTCTTT	CASSIGQEAFF
TRBV7-8	.	.	TRBJ1-2	TGTGCCAGCAGCTTATCACCGACAGTGCCACATGGCTACACCTTC	CASSLSPTVPHGYTF
TRBV7-9	.	.	TRBJ1-1	TGTGCCAGCAGCTTAGTTGATGGGGGGATGAACACTGAAGCTTTCTTT	CASSLVDGGMNTEAFF
TRBV7-2	.	.	TRBJ1-1	TGTGCCAGCAGCTTAGTCATTGGGGAGTCTGAAGCTTTCTTT	CASSLVIGESEAFF
TRBV6-5	few	.	TRBJ1-1	TGTGCCAGCACACTTTTTCAGGGCACTGAAGCTTTCTTT	CASTLFQGTEAFF
TRBV21-1	.	.	TRBJ2-7	TGTGCCAGCAGCACCAGACAGGGGCCAAGCTCCTACGAGCAGTACTTC	CASSTRQGPSSYEQYF
TRBV15	.	.	TRBJ1-5	TGTGCCACCAGCAGCAGGGTTGGTCAGCCCCAGCATTTT	CATSSRVGQPQHF
TRBV28	.	.	TRBJ1-5	TGTGCCAGCAGCCGCGACAGGCCTAATCAGCCCCAGCATTTT	CASSRDRPNQPQHF
TRBV27	.	TRBD2	TRBJ2-2	TGTGCCAGCAGGGAGCGGGGGGGGAACACCGGGGAGCTGTTTTTT	CASRERGGNTGELFF
TRBV9	.	.	TRBJ1-2	TGTGCCAGCAGCTCGTTCTCGTCCGACAGGCCCAACTATGGCTACACCTTC	CASSSFSSDRPNYGYTF
TRBV5-1	.	.	TRBJ2-7	TGCGCCAGCAGCTTGGCTTGGGGGCTTCGGGACGAGCAGTACTTC	CASSLAWGLRDEQYF
TRBV6-5	.	TRBD1	TRBJ2-7	TGTGCCAGCAGTTACAGGGGACAGACCTACGAGCAGTACTTC	CASSYRGQTYEQYF
TRBV4-1	.	.	TRBJ1-1	TGCGCCAGCAGTCCAACAGGGTTTGGCACTGAAGCTTTCTTT	CASSPTGFGTEAFF
TRBV28	.	.	TRBJ1-5	TGTGCCAGCAGTGCCGGGCTCGAGATAGTCGGGGGTCAGCCCCAGCATTTT	CASSAGLEIVGGQPQHF
TRBV10-3	.	.	TRBJ2-7	TGTGCCATCAGTGATGTGATGCGGGGTGTTAGTTACGAGCAGTACTTC	CAISDVMRGVSYEQYF
TRBV7-9	.	.	TRBJ1-1	TGTGCCAGCAGCTTTAACAGGGATACTGAAGCTTTCTTT	CASSFNRDTEAFF
TRBV6-6	.	.	TRBJ2-7	TGTGCCAGCAGCCCCGGGAGTAACGAGCAGTACTTC	CASSPGSNEQYF
TRBV30	.	TRBD2	TRBJ2-2	TGTGCCTGGAGTGCAGGGACTAGCGGGAGTTTGCGTACCGGGGAGCTGTTTTTT	CAWSAGTSGSLRTGELFF
TRBV9	.	TRBD2	TRBJ2-1	TGTGCCAGCAGCGTTTGGGCTAGCGGGAACAATGAGCAGTTCTTC	CASSVWASGNNEQFF
TRBV10-3	.	TRBD2	TRBJ2-1	TGTGCCATCAGTCCGGGACTAGCGGGAGAGCTTGAGCAGTTCTTC	CAISPGLAGELEQFF
TRBV4-1	.	.	TRBJ1-5	TGCGCCAGCAGCCAAGATCTTGCCAGGCTCAATCAGCCCCAGCATTTT	CASSQDLARLNQPQHF
TRBV4-3	few	.	TRBJ2-7	TGCGCCAGCAGCCAAGACCCCCCGCCAGGTTTTGGGCAGTACTTC	CASSQDPPPGFGQYF
TRBV21-1	.	.	TRBJ2-3	TGTGCCAGCAGCCCCCTGGCCCGGGGGAGCACAGATACGCAGTATTTT	CASSPLARGSTDTQYF